The sequence of this T cell receptor beta chain was determined in a study of beta chain features in type 1 diabetes. Overall study results and limits: Researchers report that Type 1 diabetes patients had moderately but significantly shorter TCRB CDR3s across all four CD4+ subsets.

Points on this clone: Its antigen is as yet unknown.

The entirety of the isolated RNA underwent reverse transcription, so expressed TCRB transcripts were sequenced. The read count averaged roughly 3.5 million across naive, central memory and regulatory T cell samples. Only in-frame clones appear in the TCRdb table, and some are missing; sequencing was by immunoSEQ multiplex PCR. The sample has 150,000 or so clones; about 50% are singletons. V lost 1 base, J lost 2 bases, and 11 bases lay in between. The CDR3 totals 15 residues. Germline loops: CDR1 SGHTA, CDR2 FQGNSA. The J gene is TRBJ1-2, the V gene TRBV7-2, with no clear D. The TCR sequence derives from a man between 18 and 29 years old in good health. The specimen sequenced was Tregs from blood. The CDR3 region is CASSLGQVRNYGYTF. The CDR3 DNA sequence: TGTGCCAGCAGCTTAGGGCAGGTCAGAAACTATGGCTACACCTTC.